The entry that follows covers one TCR beta chain sequence. The antigen is not known. The source material, 20-30 mg of unsorted bulk tissue, was used to co-extract RNA and DNA. Starting from roughly 0.5 ug of total RNA, TCR beta cDNA was produced with a primer in the constant region. Library construction for TCR beta comprised three nested multiplex PCR rounds performed with slightly modified ARM-PCR. PCR rounds one and two used TRBV1-TRBV30 forward primers with a C-beta reverse primer for around 10 cycles each. TCRdb redid the calling of the multiplex PCR reads with MiXCR, one entry per CDR3 protein. The sample yields fewer than 110,000 distinct CDR3 sequences, around two thirds seen once. The V and J ends lost 5 bases and 0 bases respectively, with 10 bases between them. The CDR3 spans 14 residues. The germline gives CDR1 SGHNT, CDR2 YENEEA. These data are taken from a study of tumor-infiltrating lymphocytes in primary liver carcinoma. Broader study findings: Less overlap was seen in tumor-adjacent and tumor-blood pairs than in tumor region pairs.

Sequenced input: liver tumor tissue from sampling region 2. Subset denoted: tumor region T2, inferior pole. The TCR comes from a woman aged 60 to 75 with primary liver carcinoma and hepatitis B virus infection. V usage is TRBV11-3 and J usage is TRBJ1-2; D ambiguous. The CDR3 is CASSHLGTNYGYTF. The CDR3 DNA reads as TGTGCCAGCAGCCACCTAGGTACTAACTATGGCTACACCTTC.